This T cell receptor (beta chain) originates from a study of blood T cell repertoires in COVID-19. Recruitment covered about two dozen US areas and drew participants whose ages spanned roughly 18 to 100 years. The CDR3 length is 13 residues. Trimming left V 6 bases short and J 0 bases short, with 9 bases between. Germline V lookup: CDR1 MNHEY, CDR2 SVGEGT. Repertoires were generated with immunoSEQ multiplex PCR, while TCRdb's copy carries only in-frame clones and drops some. The sample holds roughly 300,000 clones; roughly 86% are singletons and the top ten take roughly 5%. Input material: PBMCs or T cells enriched from blood (not recorded which). The clonotype originates from a woman in her twenties or thirties who had recovered from COVID-19. The V gene is TRBV6-2 or TRBV6-3, the J gene TRBJ2-7; D perhaps matches TRBD2 (6 bases). The CDR3 DNA is TGTGCCAGCAGCCCGGACTACTCCTACGAGCAGTACTTC. Amino acid sequence: CASSPDYSYEQYF.